This T cell receptor beta chain comes out of a study of blood T cell repertoires in COVID-19. Study information: Acute-phase and convalescent COVID-19 samples originated in the United States, Italy and Spain. T cells, B-cell-depleted T cells, or PBMCs provided the cDNA or gDNA that served as material.

As processed by the authors: Amplifying reference gene primers gave estimates of nucleated cell counts. Here immunoSEQ multiplex PCR was the method, and the copy in TCRdb shows in-frame clones only, minus some. The DNA was the basis for D and trimming; V, J and clone size are from that table. The sample lists 250,000 to 350,000 clones, about 89% occurring once. Per germline, CDR1 SSHAT and CDR2 FNYEAQ (reference sequence). The ends were cut back, 5 bases at V and 0 bases at J, with 4 bases in the middle. The length of the CDR3 is 12 residues. The gene calls are TRBV7-7 and TRBJ2-5; D uncertain. The material sequenced was peripheral blood. This receptor was obtained from a woman in her thirties or forties who had recovered from COVID-19. CDR3: CASSPDQETQYF. The CDR3 nucleotides read TGTGCCAGCAGCCCTGACCAAGAGACCCAGTACTTC. The entire variable domain, with the rest obtained from reference TRBV7-7 and TRBJ2-5, is as follows: GAGVSQSPRYKVTKRGQDVTLRCDPISSHATLYWYQQALGQGPEFLTYFNYEAQPDKSGLPSDRFSAERPEGSISTLTIQRTEQRDSAMYRCASSPDQETQYFGPGTRLLVL.